Shown below are 20 T cell receptor beta chains from a single sample sequenced in a study of cytotoxic CD8 clonotypes in ibrutinib-treated CLL. The assay was immunoSEQ multiplex PCR, and TCRdb's table has in-frame clones only and misses some. The sample includes about 72,000 clones, more than 70% seen only once; the top ten take under 8.5%. The material was PBMCs, obtained at disease progression, from a patient treated with ibrutinib. These receptors were collected from a human donor with chronic lymphocytic leukemia.

The J gene is TRBJ1-6, the V gene TRBV4-1; unclear D gene. V dropped 3 bases and J dropped 10 bases, with 7 bases sitting between them. The CDR3 is 12 amino acids. CDR1 MGHRA and CDR2 YSYEKL come from the germline V gene. CDR3 in DNA: TGCGCCAGCAGCCACCCGGGCTCACCCCTCCACTTT. It encodes CASSHPGSPLHF.

The chain carries TRBV5-1 and TRBJ1-1, with unresolved D. The CDR3 contains 13 residues. From germline, CDR1 is SGHRS and CDR2 YFSETQ. Trimming removed 5 bases from V and 2 bases from J, with 10 bases in between. The CDR3 coding sequence is TGCGCCAGCAGTAACCCGCTTAACACTGAAGCTTTCTTT. This encodes CASSNPLNTEAFF.

V is TRBV20-1 and J is TRBJ2-5; D not resolved. Looked up from germline, CDR1 is DFQATT and CDR2 is SNEGSKA (reference sequence). CDR3 length equals 10 residues. V lost 5 bases and J 7 bases, leaving 8 bases between the germline ends. The CDR3 sequence is CSARSGTQYF. Here the CDR3 DNA reads TGCAGTGCTCGATCAGGGACCCAGTACTTC.

The chain uses TRBV6-6 and TRBJ1-2, with D uncertain. Trimming cost V 2 bases and J 8 bases, with 15 bases left between them. Germline-derived CDR1 and CDR2 are MNHNY and SVGAGI (reference sequence). This CDR3 spans 14 amino acids. CDR3 nucleotide sequence: TGTGCCAGCAGTTACCTTGGCACGGAGAAAGGCTACACCTTC. The encoded protein is CASSYLGTEKGYTF.

The J gene is TRBJ2-5, the V gene TRBV6-1; 9 nucleotides agree with TRBD1. The germline V gene has CDR1 MNHNS and CDR2 SASEGT. V trimming: 4 bases; J trimming: 1 base; junction bases outside the gene matches: 4. The CDR3 is 15 residues long. As DNA, the CDR3 is TGTGCCAGCAGTGCGGACAGGGGCACCCAAGAGACCCAGTACTTC. This sequence encodes CASSADRGTQETQYF.

The table lists this clone with a few counts. The chain has TRBV18 and TRBJ2-3; D uncertain. V lost 8 bases, J lost 2 bases, and 11 bases lay in between. This CDR3 is 13 amino acids long. Germline V gives CDR1 KGHSH, CDR2 LQKENI. CDR3 sequence: CASGKGNTDTQYF. CDR3 bases: TGTGCCAGCGGTAAAGGTAACACAGATACGCAGTATTTT.

The gene calls are TRBV4-1 and TRBJ1-1; weak D call: TRBD1 (6 bases). The V and J ends lost 3 bases and 9 bases respectively, with 17 bases between them. The CDR3 is 14 amino acids. Germline V gene data show CDR1 as MGHRA and CDR2 as YSYEKL. CDR3: CASSQSRGFLKAFF. The CDR3 bases are TGCGCCAGCAGCCAGAGTAGGGGGTTTCTTAAAGCTTTCTTT.

The chain links TRBV7-3 to TRBJ2-1; no clear D gene. Trimming shortened V by 0 bases and J by 0 bases, and 12 bases separated the two germline ends. The CDR3 runs to 17 residues. CDR1 is SGHTA, CDR2 FQGTGA, per germline. The CDR3 coding sequence is TGTGCCAGCAGCTTAACGCCGGGCCATAGCTCCTACAATGAGCAGTTCTTC. It encodes CASSLTPGHSSYNEQFF.

The chain joins TRBV30 to TRBJ2-7; the D is unclear. V was pared by 0 bases and J by 6 bases, with 15 bases between. Germline-derived CDR1 and CDR2 are GTSNPN and SVGIG (reference sequence). There are 14 residues in the CDR3. CDR3 sequence (DNA): TGTGCCTGGAGTGTATCCGTGCTAACCTCCGAGCAGTACTTC. It specifies CAWSVSVLTSEQYF.

This sequence joins TRBV14 and TRBJ2-5; possible D gene TRBD1, 6 bases. The CDR3 is made up of 14 amino acids. Germline V gene data show CDR1 as SGHDN and CDR2 as FVKESK. Trimming shortened V by 4 bases and J by 4 bases, and 13 bases separated the two germline ends. CDR3 amino acids: CASSPSFRGETQYF. In nucleotides, the CDR3 is TGTGCCAGCAGCCCTAGCTTCAGGGGAGAGACCCAGTACTTC.

This clone came up a few times. The chain carries TRBV5-1 and TRBJ1-5; D possibly corresponds to TRBD1 (6 bases). CDR1 is SGHRS and CDR2 is YFSETQ in the germline V gene. The CDR3 runs 14 residues. With 3 bases removed from V and 5 bases from J, the gap between germline ends came to 12 bases. CDR3 in DNA: TGCGCCAGCAGCTCGTTGGGGGGCGATCAGCCCCAGCATTTT. The encoded protein is CASSSLGGDQPQHF.

The chain couples TRBV2 to TRBJ1-1, with no clear D. Germline V gene sequence: CDR1 SNHLY, CDR2 FYNNEI. V lost 2 bases, J lost 3 bases, and 7 bases lay in between. This CDR3 has 13 amino acids. This CDR3 is CASSELAHTEAFF. The CDR3 bases are TGTGCCAGCAGTGAATTGGCTCACACTGAAGCTTTCTTT. Filled out from reference TRBV2 and TRBJ1-1, the complete variable domain reads EPEVTQTPSHQVTQMGQEVILRCVPISNHLYFYWYRQILGQKVEFLVSFYNNEISEKSEIFDDQFSVERPDGSNFTLKIRSTKLEDSAMYFCASSELAHTEAFFGQGTRLTVV.

The chain couples TRBV7-8 to TRBJ2-7; 9 nucleotides align to TRBD2. Germline-derived CDR1 and CDR2 are SGHVS and FQNEAQ. The length of the CDR3 is 15 residues. V trimming: 1 base; J trimming: 4 bases; junction bases outside the gene matches: 5. The CDR3 nucleotides are TGTGCCAGCAGCTTAGAGGGGACTAGCAAGTACGAGCAGTACTTC. It specifies CASSLEGTSKYEQYF.

The chain is built from TRBV19 and TRBJ1-1; no reliable D call. The ends were cut back, 6 bases at V and 1 base at J, with 12 bases in the middle. This CDR3 spans 14 amino acids. Germline loops: CDR1 LNHDA, CDR2 SQIVND (reference sequence). The CDR3 sequence: CASRTRPSNTEAFF. CDR3 DNA: TGTGCCAGTAGGACGAGACCATCGAACACTGAAGCTTTCTTT.

The chain carries TRBV6-5 and TRBJ2-2; D call uncertain. The CDR3 extends over 12 amino acids. Germline values: CDR1 MNHEY, CDR2 SVGAGI. V lost 7 bases to trimming and J lost 2 bases, with 5 bases between them. The CDR3 sequence: CASTTNTGELFF. The CDR3 bases are TGTGCCAGCACTACAAACACCGGGGAGCTGTTTTTT.

The chain links TRBV5-1 to TRBJ2-3; perhaps TRBD1 as D (6 bases). From germline, CDR1 is SGHRS and CDR2 YFSETQ. Trimming took 0 bases from V and 0 from J, leaving 8 bases between them. The CDR3 sequence is 15 residues long. As DNA, the CDR3 is TGCGCCAGCAGCTTGGTGCAGGGGAGCACAGATACGCAGTATTTT. The encoded protein is CASSLVQGSTDTQYF.

V gene TRBV11-3 combines with J gene TRBJ2-7; possible D gene TRBD1, 5 bases. Germline V lookup: CDR1 SGHNT, CDR2 YENEEA. This CDR3 has 15 amino acids. The germline V and J ends were trimmed by 1 base and 3 bases, with 13 bases remaining between them. CDR3 loop: CASSLAAGKNYEQYF. For the CDR3, the DNA is TGTGCCAGCAGCTTAGCGGCAGGGAAAAACTACGAGCAGTACTTC. Based on the CDR3 plus reference TRBV11-3 and TRBJ2-7, the full variable domain is EAGVVQSPRYKIIEKKQPVAFWCNPISGHNTLYWYLQNLGQGPELLIRYENEEAVDDSQLPKDRFSAERLKGVDSTLKIQPAELGDSAVYLCASSLAAGKNYEQYFGPGTRLTVT.

The J gene is TRBJ1-2, the V gene TRBV28; D is perhaps TRBD1 (5 bases). V lost 1 base to trimming and J lost 5 bases, with 11 bases between them. The CDR3 spans 14 residues. Per the germline V gene, CDR1 is MDHEN and CDR2 is SYDVKM. The DNA for the CDR3 is TGTGCCAGCAGTTTATTGGGGACGGAATATGGCTACACCTTC. Amino acid sequence: CASSLLGTEYGYTF.

The chain combines TRBV19 with TRBJ2-3; no reliable D call. The CDR3 totals 15 residues. The V gene's germline CDR1 is LNHDA and CDR2 SQIVND (reference sequence). The germline V and J ends were trimmed by 5 bases and 5 bases, with 17 bases remaining between them. For the CDR3, the DNA is TGTGCCAGTAGTCCTCTGGGCCGTCGCCGAGATACGCAGTATTTT. This encodes CASSPLGRRRDTQYF.

This chain joins TRBV2 and TRBJ2-7; D call uncertain. Trimming left V 2 bases short and J 2 bases short, with 7 bases between. The germline CDR1 and CDR2 sequences are SNHLY and FYNNEI. The length of the CDR3 is 13 residues. The DNA for the CDR3 is TGTGCCAGCAGTGAACGGCCCACCTACGAGCAGTACTTC. Protein product: CASSERPTYEQYF.